Each of the 17 T cell receptor beta chains below was sequenced from the same sample in a study of T cell responses to AZD1222 COVID-19 vaccine. The table came from immunoSEQ multiplex PCR; TCRdb's copy has only in-frame clones and leaves some out. Among around 67,000 clones, less than 90% were seen once, and the ten largest hold approximately 7%. The specimen was peripheral blood, collected on day 0 of AZD1222 vaccination. The receptors derive from an adult in good health.

The chain couples TRBV6-2 or TRBV6-3 to TRBJ2-3; the D call may be TRBD1 or TRBD2 (5 bases each). V lost 5 bases, J lost 10 bases, and 16 bases lay in between. Germline V CDR1 and CDR2: MNHEY, SVGEGT. The CDR3 contains 13 residues. CDR3 protein: CASSPGALGPQYF. The CDR3 DNA reads as TGTGCCAGCAGTCCCGGGGCGCTGGGGCCGCAGTATTTT.

The V and J genes are TRBV12-3 or TRBV12-4 and TRBJ2-3; the D is unclear. Deletions cut 6 bases from V and 7 bases from J, with 11 bases between. The CDR3 totals 12 residues. Written as DNA, the CDR3 is TGTGCCAGCAGATTGGACCTATATACGCAGTATTTT. It encodes CASRLDLYTQYF.

This chain links TRBV5-1 with TRBJ2-7; D remains ambiguous. Trimming shortened V by 4 bases and J by 0 bases, and 11 bases separated the two germline ends. The CDR3 has 14 amino acids. Germline lookup yields CDR1 SGHRS and CDR2 YFSETQ. The CDR3 DNA is TGCGCCAGCAGCCCTATAAAGAGCTCCTACGAGCAGTACTTC. Its translation: CASSPIKSSYEQYF. The whole variable domain, remainder taken from reference TRBV5-1 and TRBJ2-7, is KAGVTQTPRYLIKTRGQQVTLSCSPISGHRSVSWYQQTPGQGLQFLFEYFSETQRNKGNFPGRFSGRQFSNSRSEMNVSTLELGDSALYLCASSPIKSSYEQYFGPGTRLTVT.

The chain carries TRBV4-1 and TRBJ2-2; 7 bases line up with TRBD1. Germline trimming cut 3 bases from V and 4 bases from J; bases unmatched to any gene: 5. The CDR3 loop spans 15 amino acids. The germline V gene has CDR1 MGHRA and CDR2 YSYEKL. Here the CDR3 DNA reads TGCGCCAGCAGCCATGATGACAGGGTCACCGGGGAGCTGTTTTTT. Residues: CASSHDDRVTGELFF.

This rearrangement joins TRBV7-9 to TRBJ1-1, with 10 positions matching TRBD1. V lost 3 bases to trimming and J lost 7 bases; unmatched junction nucleotides: 2. Germline assignment: CDR1 SEHNR and CDR2 FQNEAQ (reference sequence). The CDR3 is 13 amino acids. The CDR3 DNA reads as TGTGCCAGCAGCTTTCGGACAGGGGGTGAAGCTTTCTTT. It yields the protein CASSFRTGGEAFF.

The chain is built from TRBV15 and TRBJ1-2, with TRBD1 matching 7 bases. J gave up 5 bases and V 1 base, and 13 bases lay outside the gene matches. CDR1 is LNHNV and CDR2 is YYDKDF in the germline V gene (reference sequence). CDR3 length equals 17 residues. CDR3: CATSRGPVRDSRYGYTF. In DNA, the CDR3 is TGTGCCACCAGCAGAGGACCTGTCCGGGACAGTCGATATGGCTACACCTTC.

This chain connects TRBV4-3 to TRBJ1-4; D gene uncertain. The V and J ends lost 1 base and 3 bases respectively, with 12 bases between them. CDR1 is LGHNA and CDR2 is YSLEER in the germline V gene. The CDR3 extends over 16 amino acids. CDR3 DNA: TGCGCCAGCAGCCAAGTGGCAAGGTTATCTAATGAAAAACTGTTTTTT. This translates into CASSQVARLSNEKLFF.

The chain is built from TRBV7-8 and TRBJ2-3; TRBD1 agrees at 8 bases. CDR3 length: 16 amino acids. Germline assignment: CDR1 SGHVS and CDR2 FQNEAQ. J was trimmed by 4 bases and V by 0 bases; bases with no gene match: 6. The CDR3 loop reads CASSLAQGVGADTQYF. The CDR3, as DNA: TGTGCCAGCAGCTTAGCACAGGGGGTAGGAGCAGATACGCAGTATTTT.

The chain recombines TRBV5-8 with TRBJ2-1; 7 nucleotides agree with TRBD1. The CDR3 is 15 residues long. Per the germline V gene, CDR1 is SGHTS and CDR2 is YDEGEE. V gave up 0 bases and J gave up 1 base; unmatched junction bases: 1. The DNA of the CDR3 is TGTGCCAGCAGCTTGGCACAGGGGTCCTACAATGAGCAGTTCTTC. Its translation: CASSLAQGSYNEQFF.

The chain carries TRBV15 and TRBJ2-7; weak D call: TRBD2 (6 bases). Trimming removed 1 base at V and 0 bases at J, with 7 bases between. CDR1 is LNHNV and CDR2 is YYDKDF in the germline V gene (reference sequence). The CDR3 is 14 amino acids. The CDR3 sequence is CATSRAGGSYEQYF. CDR3 DNA: TGTGCCACCAGCAGAGCCGGGGGCTCCTACGAGCAGTACTTC.

V usage is TRBV6-5 and J usage is TRBJ2-7; either TRBD1 or TRBD2 may fit D (5 bases each). CDR3 length: 13 amino acids. V gave up 4 bases and J gave up 3 bases, with 10 bases separating them. Germline V CDR1 and CDR2: MNHEY, SVGAGI. This CDR3 reads CASSLGRSYEQYF. The DNA for the CDR3 is TGTGCCAGCAGTTTGGGACGGAGCTACGAGCAGTACTTC.

This clone has only a few counts. The CDR3 nucleotides are TGTGCCAGCAGTTTACCAGGCGAGCAGTACTTC. Amino acids: CASSLPGEQYF. This rearrangement joins TRBV28 to TRBJ2-7; no clear D. Germline loops: CDR1 MDHEN, CDR2 SYDVKM. The CDR3 length is 11 residues. V was shortened by 2 bases and J by 6 bases, with 5 bases between the two germline ends.

The chain combines TRBV5-1 with TRBJ2-1; D is ambiguous. Trimming shortened V by 6 bases and J by 0 bases, and 10 bases separated the two germline ends. The CDR3 has 14 amino acids. CDR1 and CDR2 from the germline V gene are SGHRS and YFSETQ. CDR3 in DNA: TGCGCCAGCACCGACGGTAACTCCTACAATGAGCAGTTCTTC. It is translated as CASTDGNSYNEQFF. Based on the CDR3 plus reference TRBV5-1 and TRBJ2-1, the full variable domain is KAGVTQTPRYLIKTRGQQVTLSCSPISGHRSVSWYQQTPGQGLQFLFEYFSETQRNKGNFPGRFSGRQFSNSRSEMNVSTLELGDSALYLCASTDGNSYNEQFFGPGTRLTVL.

The rearrangement uses TRBV4-1 and TRBJ2-2, with D maybe TRBD2 (6 bases). Germline CDR1 reads MGHRA; CDR2 reads YSYEKL. The V end was cut by 8 bases, the J end by 5 bases, with 18 bases between. CDR3 length equals 15 residues. CDR3 in amino acids: CASARDLSITGELFF. The CDR3, as DNA: TGCGCCAGCGCTCGGGACTTATCAATAACCGGGGAGCTGTTTTTT.

This clone occurred once. J is TRBJ1-1 and V is TRBV19; tentatively, D is TRBD1 (5 bases). The length of the CDR3 is 13 residues. Trimming cost V 2 bases and J 6 bases, with 10 bases left between them. Germline V gene sequence: CDR1 LNHDA, CDR2 SQIVND (reference sequence). The CDR3 region is CASSIPGGAEAFF. CDR3 DNA sequence: TGTGCCAGTAGTATACCGGGGGGGGCTGAAGCTTTCTTT.

The count of this clone is one. V and J are TRBV27 and TRBJ1-1; no reliable D call. The V gene lost 3 bases and the J gene lost 3 bases, with 8 bases spanning the gap. The CDR3 totals 13 residues. Germline CDR1 is MNHEY and CDR2 is SMNVEV (reference sequence). CDR3: CASSFLADTEAFF. The CDR3, as DNA: TGTGCCAGCAGTTTCCTCGCGGACACTGAAGCTTTCTTT.

The CDR3 is CASSLDRSGAGQPQHF. CDR3 nucleotide sequence: TGTGCCAGCAGCTTAGATCGCAGTGGGGCAGGACAGCCCCAGCATTTT. This rearrangement joins TRBV11-2 to TRBJ1-5; possible D gene TRBD1, 5 bases. Germline V lookup: CDR1 SGHAT, CDR2 FQNNGV. V lost 0 bases to trimming and J lost 7 bases, with 16 bases between them. This CDR3 region has 16 residues.